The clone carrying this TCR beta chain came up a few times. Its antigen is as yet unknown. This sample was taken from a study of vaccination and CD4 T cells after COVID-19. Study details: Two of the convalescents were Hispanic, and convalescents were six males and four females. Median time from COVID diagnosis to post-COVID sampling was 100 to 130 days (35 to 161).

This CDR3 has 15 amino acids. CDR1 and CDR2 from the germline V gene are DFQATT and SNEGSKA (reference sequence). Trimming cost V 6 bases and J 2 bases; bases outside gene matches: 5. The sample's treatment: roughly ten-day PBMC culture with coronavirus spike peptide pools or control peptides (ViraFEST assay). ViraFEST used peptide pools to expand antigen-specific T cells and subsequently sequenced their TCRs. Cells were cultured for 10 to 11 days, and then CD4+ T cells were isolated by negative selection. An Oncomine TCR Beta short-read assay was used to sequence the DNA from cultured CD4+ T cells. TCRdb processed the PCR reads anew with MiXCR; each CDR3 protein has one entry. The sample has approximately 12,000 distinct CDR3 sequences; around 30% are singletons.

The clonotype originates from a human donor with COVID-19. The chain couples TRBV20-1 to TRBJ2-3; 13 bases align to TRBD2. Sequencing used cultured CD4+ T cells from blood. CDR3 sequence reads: CSAEGLAGNTDTQYF. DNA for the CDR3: TGCAGTGCGGAGGGACTAGCGGGGAACACAGATACGCAGTATTTT.